Detailed here is one T cell receptor (beta chain). In the original analysis: For nucleated cells, counts were estimated from reference gene primer amplification. Clones were sequenced by immunoSEQ multiplex PCR, and TCRdb holds only the in-frame ones, with some missing. V and J calls and clone size are those listed in that table; D and trimming were worked out from the DNA. This table holds around 250,000 clones, approximately 84% found once. Participant age was roughly 18 to 89 years, and participants resided in fewer than 25 US areas. This record comes from a study of blood T cell repertoires in COVID-19. Study in general: Samples taken during acute and convalescent COVID-19 were collected in the United States, Italy and Spain. Nucleic acid was either cDNA or gDNA, and it came from T cells, B-cell-depleted T cells, or PBMCs.

Germline lookup yields CDR1 MDHEN and CDR2 SYDVKM. The CDR3 sequence is 15 residues long. V lost 5 bases and J 5 bases, leaving 18 bases between the germline ends. Sequenced sample: PBMCs or T cells enriched from blood (not recorded which). This sequence was found in a man aged 35 to 55 who had recovered from COVID-19. The V and J genes are TRBV28 and TRBJ2-5; tentative D call: TRBD2 (5 bases). The CDR3 sequence: CASSPPSGSFETQYF. The DNA of the CDR3 is TGTGCCAGCAGTCCCCCTTCTGGGAGTTTTGAGACCCAGTACTTC.